This T cell receptor beta chain came from a study of lymphopenia after photon versus proton radiotherapy. Study conclusions and caveats: Photon-treated patients lost naive T cells and TCR diversity; proton-treated stayed stable. Only patients who died were analyzed for survival; proton advantage is unproven. Oligoclonal CD8+ Temra expansion after nadir drove photon patients' diversity drop. In patients who died, overall survival fell as post-nadir TCR diversity dropped more.

Assay: immunoSEQ multiplex PCR; the TCRdb copy retains only in-frame clones and omits some. Counted here are over 25,000 clones, approximately 90% occurring once; the ten biggest clones make up 50%. Germline-derived CDR1 and CDR2 are SNHLY and FYNNEI. The CDR3 is made up of 13 amino acids. The J segment lost 5 bases and the V segment lost 10 bases, leaving 7 bases of the junction unmatched. As concerns this clone: The antigen is not known.

The chain combines TRBV2 with TRBJ2-5; TRBD1 matches 10 bases. Sequenced material: peripheral blood, taken from a patient treated with proton-based radiotherapy. The sequence was obtained from a woman between 55 and 75 years old with cholangiocarcinoma. Some clones in this sample may be carry-over from other donors' samples. CDR3 residues: CANTGTGVETQYF. In DNA, the CDR3 is TGTGCCAACACCGGGACAGGGGTGGAGACCCAGTACTTC.